This T cell receptor beta chain appears in the sequencing data of a study of blood T cell repertoires in COVID-19. At the level of the study: Whether acute or convalescent, the COVID-19 samples came from the United States, Italy and Spain. T cells, B-cell-depleted T cells, or PBMCs supplied cDNA or gDNA.

Trimming pared 1 base from V and 0 bases from J, leaving 12 bases between. The germline CDR1 and CDR2 sequences are MNHNS and SASEGT. This CDR3 is built from 16 residues. Study processing details: Cell counts per sample came from amplifying reference gene primers. Only in-frame clones appear in the TCRdb table, and some are missing; sequencing was by immunoSEQ multiplex PCR. The DNA gave D and trimming, while V, J and clone size come from that table. The sample has about 23,000 clones, roughly 80% seen once; the top ten hold 48%. The clonotype comes from a man in his 70s with acute or convalescent COVID-19. Source material: peripheral blood. The rearrangement uses TRBV6-1 and TRBJ1-1; no reliable D call. As DNA, the CDR3 is TGTGCCAGCAGTGAAGGTTCGGGGATCATGAACACTGAAGCTTTCTTT. Residues: CASSEGSGIMNTEAFF.